This T cell receptor beta chain was captured by sequencing in a study of T cells after posttransplantation cyclophosphamide. Sequencing was performed with immunoSEQ multiplex PCR; in TCRdb, only in-frame clones are kept and a portion is missing. This repertoire holds more than 40,000 clones, and none appear only once. Peripheral blood was collected from the related graft donor on the marrow donation day. There are many counts of this clone. The antigen is unknown. Study-level findings and limits: Later post-transplant blood repertoires were often dominated by donor CD8+ memory clones. Recipient CMV seropositivity and CMV reactivation strongly tracked TRB clonality. Skin or GI-infiltrating T cells shared few TRB sequences with blood.

This receptor was obtained from a man in his forties in good health, CMV-negative, and a related stem cell transplant donor. Source material: PBMCs.

The CDR3 spells CASSSKVQGGEAFF. DNA of the CDR3: TGTGCCAGCAGCTCAAAGGTGCAAGGGGGTGAAGCTTTCTTT. The V call is TRBV21-1, the J call TRBJ1-1; the D call of TRBD1 is as the table states it, not checked on the DNA. TRBV21-1 is a pseudogene. CDR3 length: 14 amino acids.